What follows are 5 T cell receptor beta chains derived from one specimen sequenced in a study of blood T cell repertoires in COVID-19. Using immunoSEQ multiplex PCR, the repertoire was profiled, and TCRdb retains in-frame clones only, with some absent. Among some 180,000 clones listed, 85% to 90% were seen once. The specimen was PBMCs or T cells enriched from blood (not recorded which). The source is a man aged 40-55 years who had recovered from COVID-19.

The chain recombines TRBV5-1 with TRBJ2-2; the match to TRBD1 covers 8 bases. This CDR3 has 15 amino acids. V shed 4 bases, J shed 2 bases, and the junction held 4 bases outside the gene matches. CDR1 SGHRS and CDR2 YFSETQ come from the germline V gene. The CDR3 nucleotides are TGCGCCAGCAGCCCCGGGACAGGCAACACCGGGGAGCTGTTTTTT. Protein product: CASSPGTGNTGELFF.

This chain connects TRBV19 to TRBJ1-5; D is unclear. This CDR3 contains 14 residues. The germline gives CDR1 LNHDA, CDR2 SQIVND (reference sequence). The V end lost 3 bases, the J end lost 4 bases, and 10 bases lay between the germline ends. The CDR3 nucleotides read TGTGCCAGTAGTATGATAGGGAGGAATCAGCCCCAGCATTTT. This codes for CASSMIGRNQPQHF.

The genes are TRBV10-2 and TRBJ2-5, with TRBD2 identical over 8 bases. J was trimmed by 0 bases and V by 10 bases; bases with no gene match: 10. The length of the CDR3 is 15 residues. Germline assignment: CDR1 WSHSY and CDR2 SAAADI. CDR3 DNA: TGCGCCACCAATGCGGGACTAGGATACCAAGAGACCCAGTACTTC. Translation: CATNAGLGYQETQYF.

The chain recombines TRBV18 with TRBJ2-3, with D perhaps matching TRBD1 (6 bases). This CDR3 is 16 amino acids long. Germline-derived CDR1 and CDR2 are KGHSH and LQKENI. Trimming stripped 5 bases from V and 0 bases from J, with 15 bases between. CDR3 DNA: TGTGCCAGCTCAACGTTACAGGGCACTAGCACAGATACGCAGTATTTT. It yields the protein CASSTLQGTSTDTQYF.

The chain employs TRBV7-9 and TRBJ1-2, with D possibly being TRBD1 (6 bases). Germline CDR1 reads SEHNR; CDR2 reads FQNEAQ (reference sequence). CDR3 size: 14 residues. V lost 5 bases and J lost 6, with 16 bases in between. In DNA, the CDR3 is TGTGCCAGCAGCCCAGGGGCAGGGAACCATGGCTACACCTTC. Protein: CASSPGAGNHGYTF. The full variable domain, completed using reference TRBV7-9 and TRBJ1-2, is DTGVSQNPRHKITKRGQNVTFRCDPISEHNRLYWYRQTLGQGPEFLTYFQNEAQLEKSRLLSDRFSAERPKGSFSTLEIQRTEQGDSAMYLCASSPGAGNHGYTFGSGTRLTVV.